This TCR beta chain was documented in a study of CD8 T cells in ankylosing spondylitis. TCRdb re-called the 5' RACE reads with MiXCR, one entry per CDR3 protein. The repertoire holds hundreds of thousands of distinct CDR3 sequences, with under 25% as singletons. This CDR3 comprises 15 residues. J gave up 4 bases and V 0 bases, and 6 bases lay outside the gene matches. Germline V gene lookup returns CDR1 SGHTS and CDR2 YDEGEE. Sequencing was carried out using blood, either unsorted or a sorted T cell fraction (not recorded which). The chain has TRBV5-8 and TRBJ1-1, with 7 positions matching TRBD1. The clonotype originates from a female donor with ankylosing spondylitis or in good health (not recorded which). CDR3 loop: CASSLGRTGVTEAFF. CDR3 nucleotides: TGTGCCAGCAGCTTGGGCCGAACAGGGGTCACTGAAGCTTTCTTT. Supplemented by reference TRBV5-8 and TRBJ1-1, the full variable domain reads EAGVTQSPTHLIKTRGQQATLRCSPISGHTSVYWYQQALGLGLQFLLWYDEGEERNRGNFPPRFSGRQFPNYSSELNVNALELEDSALYLCASSLGRTGVTEAFFGQGTRLTVV.